The rows below give T cell receptor beta chains drawn from one sample of a study of blood T cell repertoires in COVID-19. Here immunoSEQ multiplex PCR was the method, and the copy in TCRdb shows in-frame clones only, minus some. The sample holds 150,000 or so clones, 75% to 90% seen once. Sequencing used peripheral blood. The receptors shown here come from a man younger than 35 with COVID-19, enrolled during active disease. The CDR3 runs from the conserved cysteine through the conserved F or W. The order of the fields is D gene, J gene, clone size, V gene, CDR3 DNA, CDR3 protein. D genes are given only for firm matches. For some rows the clone size is stated as once, few or many, or as a class when expanded; others skip it.

TRBD1 TRBJ2-1 . TRBV6-2/TRBV6-3 TGTGCCAGCAGCACCGGGACAGGGATCAATGAGCAGTTCTTC CASSTGTGINEQFF
. TRBJ1-2 . TRBV14 TGTGCCAGCAGCCCAGGGGTTAACTATGGCTACACCTTC CASSPGVNYGYTF
TRBD2 TRBJ2-1 once TRBV5-1 TGCGCCAGCAGCCTGGGACTAGCGGGAGGCAATGAGCAGTTCTTC CASSLGLAGGNEQFF
. TRBJ2-7 . TRBV29-1 TGCAGCGTTGGAATAAGCGAATACGAGCAGTACTTC CSVGISEYEQYF
. TRBJ2-5 . TRBV23-1 TGCGCCAGCAGTCAAGACGGGAGGGGGCGTGAGACCCAGTACTTC CASSQDGRGRETQYF
. TRBJ1-3 . TRBV7-9 TGTGCCAGCAGCTTTCAGGTGGACTCTGGAAACACCATATATTTT CASSFQVDSGNTIYF
. TRBJ2-5 . TRBV3-1/TRBV3-2 TGTGCCAGCAGCCAAGGAGGGGGAGGGTTACAAGAGACCCAGTACTTC CASSQGGGGLQETQYF
TRBD1 TRBJ1-6 few TRBV30 TGTGCCTGGAGTGTAGGGGGCGAGGCTTCACCCCTCCACTTT CAWSVGGEASPLHF
TRBD2 TRBJ2-7 . TRBV7-2 TGTGCCAGCAGCTCCCGGAGGCTAGCGGGTTACGAGCAGTACTTC CASSSRRLAGYEQYF
TRBD2 TRBJ2-5 . TRBV9 TGTGCCAGCAGCGAGAAGCCGGGACTACTTGGCGAGACCCAGTACTTC CASSEKPGLLGETQYF
TRBD1 TRBJ2-2 . TRBV11-1 TGTGCCAGCAGCCCCGGGACAGAGAACACCGGGGAGCTGTTTTTT CASSPGTENTGELFF
TRBD1 TRBJ2-5 . TRBV2 TGTGCCAGCAGGGACAGGGGGCAAGAGACCCAGTACTTC CASRDRGQETQYF
TRBD1 TRBJ2-7 . TRBV27 TGTGCCAGCAGGACCGGGACAGGGCTTTTCTACGAGCAGTACTTC CASRTGTGLFYEQYF
. TRBJ2-2 . TRBV28 TGTGCCAGCAGGAACTTAAACACCGGGGAGCTGTTTTTT CASRNLNTGELFF
. TRBJ1-2 few TRBV11-2 TGTGCCAGCAGCCAATCCAACTATGGCTACACCTTC CASSQSNYGYTF
. TRBJ2-1 . TRBV5-8 TGTGCCAGCAGGGCGCGGGGTCGCTCCTACAATGAGCAGTTCTTC CASRARGRSYNEQFF
TRBD2 TRBJ2-1 . TRBV2 TGTGCCTGTTTTTTAGCGGGAGGGGACAATGAGCAGTTCTTC CACFLAGGDNEQFF
TRBD2 TRBJ2-1 . TRBV6-2/TRBV6-3 TGTGCCAGCAGTGGAGCCCTTAGCGGGAGACTATACAATGAGCAGTTCTTC CASSGALSGRLYNEQFF
. TRBJ2-3 . TRBV4-1 TGCGCCAGCAGCCCGCCACAGGGTTCCCCAGATACGCAGTATTTT CASSPPQGSPDTQYF
. TRBJ1-5 . TRBV6-5 TGTGCCAGCAGGCCCTATAGCAATCAGCCCCAGCATTTT CASRPYSNQPQHF
TRBD2 TRBJ2-1 . TRBV6-5 TGTGCCAGCACATGGCTAGCGGGTAGTAATGAGCAGTTCTTC CASTWLAGSNEQFF
. TRBJ1-3 . TRBV28 TGTGCCAGCAGCTCCCTTCTCAGGGTCAACACCATATATTTT CASSSLLRVNTIYF
TRBD1 TRBJ2-7 . TRBV5-1 TGCGCCAGCAGCTTCACAGGGGGCGCCTACGAGCAGTACTTC CASSFTGGAYEQYF
. TRBJ2-2 . TRBV21-1 TGTGCCAGCAGCAAAGGCCTACTCACCGGGGAGCTGTTTTTT CASSKGLLTGELFF
TRBD1 TRBJ2-1 . TRBV13 TGTGCCAGCAGCTTACGGCAGGGGGATGAGCAGTTCTTC CASSLRQGDEQFF
. TRBJ2-1 . TRBV27 TGTGCCAGCAGAAGCGGAAACAATGAGCAGTTCTTC CASRSGNNEQFF
TRBD1 TRBJ2-6 once TRBV28 TGTGCCAGCAGCTACCTCATCAGGGGGCCTGGGGCCAACGTCCTGACTTTC CASSYLIRGPGANVLTF
TRBD2 TRBJ2-5 . TRBV19 TGTGCCAGTAGTATAGGGACTAGCGGGAGTATAGGAGAGACCCAGTACTTC CASSIGTSGSIGETQYF
. TRBJ2-7 . TRBV4-3 TGCGCCAGCAGCCATCGGGAAAGGATCCCTATCGAGCAGTACTTC CASSHRERIPIEQYF
. TRBJ2-6 . TRBV9 TGTGCCAGCAGCCCCGTCGCCAACGTCCTGACTTTC CASSPVANVLTF
. TRBJ2-3 . TRBV21-1 TGTGCCAGCAGTCGGACTAGCCGCGCCACAGATACGCAGTATTTT CASSRTSRATDTQYF
. TRBJ2-3 . TRBV27 TGTGCCAGCAGTTTCCGGGAGACGCAGTATTTT CASSFRETQYF
. TRBJ2-5 . TRBV4-2 TGTGCCAGCAGCCAAATACAGGGATTGGGGGAGACCCAGTACTTC CASSQIQGLGETQYF
. TRBJ1-4 . TRBV18 TGTGCCAGCTCACCACGGGCAGGGGCCGAAAAACTGCTTTTT CASSPRAGAEKLLF
. TRBJ2-7 . TRBV18 TGTGCCAGCTCACCAGTTGTTTTAACAGAGCAGTACTTC CASSPVVLTEQYF
TRBD2 TRBJ2-7 . TRBV4-2 TGTGCCAGCAGCCCTTTCAGCGGGAGGTCCCACGAGCAGTACTTC CASSPFSGRSHEQYF
. TRBJ1-1 once TRBV6-5 TGTGCCAGCAGTTACGGAGGATTGGTAACTGAAGCTTTCTTT CASSYGGLVTEAFF
. TRBJ2-7 . TRBV5-1 TGCGCCAGCAGCTTGGTGGGAGGCTACGAGCAGTACTTC CASSLVGGYEQYF
. TRBJ2-7 . TRBV5-1 TGCGCCAGCAGCGGAACAGGGTCCGAGCAGTACTTC CASSGTGSEQYF
. TRBJ2-1 . TRBV11-3 TGTGCCAGCAGCTTTAGAGGGGGCTCCTACAATGAGCAGTTCTTC CASSFRGGSYNEQFF
TRBD1 TRBJ2-5 once TRBV7-9 TGTGCCAGCAGCTATGACAGGGGCCAAGAGACCCAGTACTTC CASSYDRGQETQYF
. TRBJ2-7 . TRBV15 TGTGCCACCAGCAGAGACGGCGGTCCCTACGAGCAGTACTTC CATSRDGGPYEQYF
. TRBJ1-1 once TRBV19 TGTGCCAGTACTATTTGGGCAGGGGCCAACACTGAAGCTTTCTTT CASTIWAGANTEAFF
TRBD2 TRBJ2-1 . TRBV11-2 TGTGCCAGCAGCTCCGGACTAGCGCTTGGGTTCTTC CASSSGLALGFF
. TRBJ2-1 . TRBV19 TGTGCCAGTAGCTTCGGACTGAGCTCCTACAATGAGCAGTTCTTC CASSFGLSSYNEQFF
. TRBJ1-1 . TRBV29-1 TGCAGCGTTTCAGGGATGAACACTGAAGCTTTCTTT CSVSGMNTEAFF
. TRBJ2-4 . TRBV5-1 TGCGCCAGCAGCTTGGCCTGGGGAGAGATAGCCAAAAACATTCAGTACTTC CASSLAWGEIAKNIQYF
TRBD2 TRBJ2-3 . TRBV9 TGTGCCAGCAGCGTATCTGGGACTAGTTCTTTGTTTGGCACAGATACGCAGTATTTT CASSVSGTSSLFGTDTQYF